The 21 T cell receptor beta chains in this list originate from one sample, sequenced in a study of cytomegalovirus exposure and HLA in healthy donors. A multiplex PCR was run with 60 Vbeta primers and 13 Jbeta primers. Here immunoSEQ multiplex PCR was the method, and the copy in TCRdb shows in-frame clones only, minus some. The sample has approximately 70,000 clones, 55% to 80% seen once. Sequenced: PBMCs. These receptors were obtained from a man aged 40-49 years in good health and CMV-seropositive.

This clone occurred a few times. V gene TRBV7-9 combines with J gene TRBJ1-4, with 9 bases that match TRBD1. CDR1 is SEHNR, CDR2 FQNEAQ, per germline (reference sequence). CDR3 length equals 15 residues. J lost 8 bases, V lost 5 bases, and 9 bases had no gene match. The CDR3, as DNA: TGTGCCAGCAGCCCCTCCGGGACAGGGTGGGAAAAACTGTTTTTT. Protein product: CASSPSGTGWEKLFF.

The chain uses TRBV29-1 and TRBJ1-5, with 7 bases identical to TRBD1. Losses at the gene ends were 4 bases for V and 5 bases for J; bases not matched to a gene: 2. The CDR3 covers 12 residues. From germline, CDR1 is SQVTM and CDR2 ANQGSEA. As DNA, the CDR3 is TGCAGCGTTGGAGGGACAGATCAGCCCCAGCATTTT. Its protein is CSVGGTDQPQHF.

This clone showed up just once. The chain recombines TRBV29-1 with TRBJ1-2; D gene uncertain. Trimming left V 1 base short and J 0 bases short, with 15 bases between. Germline lookup yields CDR1 SQVTM and CDR2 ANQGSEA. There are 16 residues in the CDR3. CDR3: CSVEGWLEVANYGYTF. As DNA, the CDR3 is TGCAGCGTTGAAGGCTGGCTAGAGGTCGCTAACTATGGCTACACCTTC.

The chain couples TRBV7-2 to TRBJ1-1; D gene unclear. The CDR3 runs to 16 residues. Trimming took 3 bases from V and 1 from J, leaving 15 bases between them. CDR1 is SGHTA, CDR2 FQGNSA, per germline. The CDR3 region is CASSLLSLGRNTEAFF. The CDR3 nucleotides read TGTGCCAGCAGCTTGCTTTCCCTCGGGAGGAACACTGAAGCTTTCTTT.

Note on this clone: Given the absence of the conserved phenylalanine or tryptophan at the CDR3 end, a read error is likely. The limits of the CDR3 on the DNA are not certain, so only TCRdb's listed CDR3 is given. This rearrangement joins TRBV13 to TRBJ2-7; TRBD2, the table's D call, lacks a check against the DNA. In germline, CDR1 is PRHDT, CDR2 FYEKMQ (reference sequence). The CDR3 spans 11 residues, counting both ends. CDR3 in amino acids: CASSLEGTKFI.

This chain uses TRBV14 with TRBJ2-1, with D possibly being TRBD1 (8 bases). Germline loops: CDR1 SGHDN, CDR2 FVKESK. V lost 1 base and J 1 base, leaving 14 bases between the germline ends. The CDR3 covers 17 residues. The CDR3 region is CASSQVGGTGSYNEQFF. The CDR3 DNA is TGTGCCAGCAGCCAAGTCGGGGGGACAGGTTCCTACAATGAGCAGTTCTTC. The full variable domain, with the rest looked up from reference TRBV14 and TRBJ2-1, is EAGVTQFPSHSVIEKGQTVTLRCDPISGHDNLYWYRRVMGKEIKFLLHFVKESKQDESGMPNNRFLAERTGGTYSTLKVQPAELEDSGVYFCASSQVGGTGSYNEQFFGPGTRLTVL.

CDR3 region: CASSLLGQATNEKLFF. CDR3 nucleotide sequence: TGCGCCAGCAGCCTACTAGGACAGGCAACTAATGAAAAACTGTTTTTT. The genes are TRBV5-1 and TRBJ1-4, with 7 bases matching TRBD1. Germline CDR1 is SGHRS and CDR2 is YFSETQ. CDR3 length: 16 amino acids. V dropped 4 bases and J dropped 0; count of bases not matched to a gene: 6.

The chain carries TRBV5-5 and TRBJ1-1, with 7 bases lining up with TRBD1. CDR1 is SGHKS and CDR2 is YYEKEE in the germline V gene (reference sequence). V trimming: 1 base; J trimming: 1 base; junction bases outside the gene matches: 1. CDR3 length equals 14 residues. The CDR3 is CASSLTGANTEAFF. The CDR3 DNA reads TGTGCCAGCAGCTTGACAGGGGCGAACACTGAAGCTTTCTTT.

The V gene is TRBV2, the J gene TRBJ1-1; D unresolved. CDR3 size: 11 residues. V was clipped by 6 bases and J by 5 bases, with 7 bases between them. Germline-derived CDR1 and CDR2 are SNHLY and FYNNEI. CDR3: CASSQRTEAFF. CDR3 DNA sequence: TGTGCCAGCAGCCAGCGGACTGAAGCTTTCTTT.

Comment on this clone: The junction departs from germline at one end; a sequencing error may be responsible. This chain links TRBV7-9 with TRBJ2-4; the match to TRBD2 covers 8 bases. CDR1 and CDR2 (germline): SEHNR, FQNEAQ (reference sequence). There are 15 residues in the CDR3. CDR3: CASSLYSGARNIQYF. The CDR3 DNA reads as TGTGCCAGCAGCCTTTATAGCGGGGCCAGAAACATTCAGTACTTC. The complete variable domain, with remaining parts taken from reference TRBV7-9 and TRBJ2-4, reads DTGVSQNPRHKITKRGQNVTFRCDPISEHNRLYWYRQTLGQGPEFLTYFQNEAQLEKSRLLSDRFSAERPKGSFSTLEIQRTEQGDSAMYLCASSLYSGARNIQYFGAGTRLSVL.

V usage is TRBV28 and J usage is TRBJ1-2, with no clear D. The CDR3 covers 13 residues. Germline CDR1 MDHEN, CDR2 SYDVKM. V lost 5 bases and J lost 6, with 13 bases in between. The CDR3, as DNA: TGTGCCAGCAGTACCAATCAGGTTAATGGCTACACCTTC. Translating it yields CASSTNQVNGYTF.

The chain couples TRBV9 to TRBJ1-6; D unresolved. Germline CDR1 SGDLS, CDR2 YYNGEE. Trimming removed 2 bases from V and 7 bases from J, with 10 bases in between. This CDR3 is 14 amino acids long. In nucleotides, the CDR3 is TGTGCCAGCAGCGTTAACCCCACAAATTCACCCCTCCACTTT. It codes for CASSVNPTNSPLHF.

V usage is TRBV25-1 and J usage is TRBJ2-2, with D possibly being TRBD1 (6 bases). Germline CDR1 and CDR2: MGHDK and SYGVNS. The V and J ends lost 3 bases and 0 bases respectively, with 11 bases between them. This CDR3 has 16 amino acids. CDR3 residues: CASSDPGQSNTGELFF. For the CDR3, the DNA is TGTGCCAGCAGTGACCCCGGACAGTCGAACACCGGGGAGCTGTTTTTT.

The chain employs TRBV27 and TRBJ1-2; TRBD1 might be the D (5 bases). The CDR3 runs to 16 residues. V lost 5 bases to trimming and J lost 7 bases, with 23 bases between them. Germline V gene lookup returns CDR1 MNHEY and CDR2 SMNVEV (reference sequence). The CDR3 sequence is CASSLNPFLGRAGYTF. CDR3 nucleotides: TGTGCCAGCAGTCTAAATCCCTTTTTGGGCAGGGCTGGCTACACCTTC.

The chain is built from TRBV5-4 and TRBJ2-1; 10 bases map to TRBD2. V was pared by 2 bases and J by 7 bases, with 6 bases of the junction left unmatched. Looked up from germline, CDR1 is SGHNT and CDR2 is YYREEE (reference sequence). This CDR3 contains 15 residues. This CDR3 is CASSFSGRITNEQFF. CDR3 DNA sequence: TGTGCCAGCAGCTTTAGCGGGAGGATTACGAATGAGCAGTTCTTC.

This clone was counted only a few times. The CDR3 region is CAWKRGSTEAFF. The DNA of the CDR3 is TGTGCCTGGAAAAGGGGAAGCACTGAAGCTTTCTTT. V gene TRBV30 combines with J gene TRBJ1-1; D might be TRBD1 (5 bases). With 4 bases removed from V and 4 bases from J, the gap between germline ends came to 10 bases. The CDR3 sequence is 12 residues long. Germline CDR1 is GTSNPN and CDR2 is SVGIG (reference sequence).

The chain is built from TRBV25-1 and TRBJ1-1; D is perhaps TRBD1 (6 bases). From germline, CDR1 is MGHDK and CDR2 SYGVNS. The CDR3 sequence is 17 residues long. V was clipped by 2 bases and J by 4 bases, with 20 bases between them. Here the CDR3 reads CASSEGGNGEGGTEAFF. The DNA for the CDR3 is TGTGCCAGCAGTGAAGGGGGAAACGGGGAGGGGGGCACTGAAGCTTTCTTT.

The chain is built from TRBV27 and TRBJ2-2; 11 bases match TRBD2. The CDR3 runs to 17 residues. In germline, CDR1 is MNHEY, CDR2 SMNVEV (reference sequence). Trimming removed 4 bases from V and 3 bases from J; junction bases left unmatched: 7. CDR3 in DNA: TGTGCCAGCAGTTCTGCCACTAGCGGGGGATACACCGGGGAGCTGTTTTTT. Translated: CASSSATSGGYTGELFF.

The V gene is TRBV2, the J gene TRBJ1-2; D is unresolved. V gave up 9 bases and J gave up 7 bases, with 21 bases separating them. The CDR3 is made up of 14 amino acids. Per the germline V gene, CDR1 is SNHLY and CDR2 is FYNNEI. The CDR3 spells CASDTPGRRGGYTF. The DNA for the CDR3 is TGTGCCAGTGACACCCCGGGGAGGCGCGGTGGCTACACCTTC.

V is TRBV5-1 and J is TRBJ1-1, with 8 nucleotides matching TRBD1. Germline assignment: CDR1 SGHRS and CDR2 YFSETQ. The CDR3 loop spans 14 amino acids. V trimming: 4 bases; J trimming: 4 bases; junction bases outside the gene matches: 6. The CDR3 bases are TGCGCCAGCAGCACCGGACAGGGAAGCACTGAAGCTTTCTTT. This gives the protein CASSTGQGSTEAFF. Combining the CDR3 with reference TRBV5-1 and TRBJ1-1 gives the whole variable domain KAGVTQTPRYLIKTRGQQVTLSCSPISGHRSVSWYQQTPGQGLQFLFEYFSETQRNKGNFPGRFSGRQFSNSRSEMNVSTLELGDSALYLCASSTGQGSTEAFFGQGTRLTVV.

This clone is hyperexpanded. The V call is TRBV19, the J call TRBJ2-7, with a weak D call TRBD1 (7 bases). V lost 4 bases, J lost 2 bases, and 18 bases lay in between. The CDR3 totals 16 residues. Germline-derived CDR1 and CDR2 are LNHDA and SQIVND (reference sequence). For the CDR3, the DNA is TGTGCCAGTAGTACCCCTCCGGACAGGACTACCTACGAGCAGTACTTC. Its translation is CASSTPPDRTTYEQYF. The whole variable domain, filled in from reference TRBV19 and TRBJ2-7, reads DGGITQSPKYLFRKEGQNVTLSCEQNLNHDAMYWYRQDPGQGLRLIYYSQIVNDFQKGDIAEGYSVSREKKESFPLTVTSAQKNPTAFYLCASSTPPDRTTYEQYFGPGTRLTVT.